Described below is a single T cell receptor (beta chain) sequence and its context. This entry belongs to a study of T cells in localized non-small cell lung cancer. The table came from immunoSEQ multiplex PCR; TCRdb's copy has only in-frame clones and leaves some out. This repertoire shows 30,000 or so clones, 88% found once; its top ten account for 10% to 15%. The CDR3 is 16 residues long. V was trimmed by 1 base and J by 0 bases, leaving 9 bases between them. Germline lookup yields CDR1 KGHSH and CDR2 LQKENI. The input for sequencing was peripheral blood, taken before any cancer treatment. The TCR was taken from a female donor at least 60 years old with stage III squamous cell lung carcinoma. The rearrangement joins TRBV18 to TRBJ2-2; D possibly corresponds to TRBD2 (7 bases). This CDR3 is CASSPRGGTNTGELFF. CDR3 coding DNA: TGTGCCAGCTCACCACGGGGGGGCACGAACACCGGGGAGCTGTTTTTT.